The present T cell receptor (beta chain) was sequenced within a study of blood T cell repertoires in COVID-19. About the research overall: T cells, B-cell-depleted T cells, or PBMCs provided the cDNA or gDNA that served as material.

V lost 7 bases and J lost 0; bases outside the gene matches: 5. The CDR3 totals 15 residues. Germline CDR1 LNHDA, CDR2 SQIVND (reference sequence). Seattle enrolled patients during active infection and tracked them longitudinally. Per the original methods: Estimates of nucleated cell counts were drawn from the amplification of reference gene primers. Repertoires were generated with immunoSEQ multiplex PCR, while TCRdb's copy carries only in-frame clones and drops some. Clone size and V and J calls were adopted from that table, with D and trimming inferred from the DNA. The repertoire holds roughly 58,000 clones, with about 81% as singletons.

The V and J genes are TRBV19 and TRBJ1-3; 8 nucleotides align to TRBD1. The sequenced sample consisted of peripheral blood. This clonotype originated in a man aged 60-69 years with COVID-19, enrolled during active disease. CDR3 in DNA: TGTGCCAGTACCCCGGACAGGGCCTCTGGAAACACCATATATTTT. Translation: CASTPDRASGNTIYF. The full variable domain, in which reference TRBV19 and TRBJ1-3 provide the parts outside the CDR3, is DGGITQSPKYLFRKEGQNVTLSCEQNLNHDAMYWYRQDPGQGLRLIYYSQIVNDFQKGDIAEGYSVSREKKESFPLTVTSAQKNPTAFYLCASTPDRASGNTIYFGEGSWLTVV.